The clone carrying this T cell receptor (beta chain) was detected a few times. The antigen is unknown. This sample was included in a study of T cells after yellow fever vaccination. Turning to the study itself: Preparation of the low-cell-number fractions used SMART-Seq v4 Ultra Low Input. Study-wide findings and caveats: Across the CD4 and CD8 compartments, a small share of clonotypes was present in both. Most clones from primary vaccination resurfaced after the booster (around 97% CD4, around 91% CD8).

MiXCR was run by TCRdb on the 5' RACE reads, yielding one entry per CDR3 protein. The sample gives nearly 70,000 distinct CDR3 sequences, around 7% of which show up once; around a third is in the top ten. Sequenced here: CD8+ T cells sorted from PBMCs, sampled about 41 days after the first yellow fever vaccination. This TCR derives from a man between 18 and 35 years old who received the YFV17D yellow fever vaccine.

This chain's CDR3 is CSARGREKFEAFF. CDR3 DNA: TGCAGTGCTAGAGGAAGGGAGAAGTTTGAAGCTTTCTTT. The V and J genes are TRBV20-1 and TRBJ1-1; D is unclear. There are 13 residues in the CDR3. Germline CDR1 and CDR2: DFQATT and SNEGSKA (reference sequence). Trimming took off 1 base at V and 7 bases at J, with 13 bases between the two ends.